The present TCR beta chain was sequenced within a study of T cell responses to AZD1222 COVID-19 vaccine. V lost 9 bases to trimming and J lost 2 bases, with 16 bases between them. The germline gives CDR1 KGHDR, CDR2 SFDVKD. This CDR3 is 15 amino acids long. Details on this clone: Antigen specificity is unknown.

Findings and caveats of the study: Nearly half of unique spike-specific TCRs reportedly avoided B.1.351 and B.1.1.7 mutated regions.

Data came from immunoSEQ multiplex PCR; TCRdb stores just in-frame clones and leaves some out. In the table there are around 110,000 clones, 90% to 95% of which are singletons. The sequence came from an adult who received the AZD1222 COVID-19 vaccine. This sample comprised peripheral blood, obtained 28 days after the second AZD1222 dose. This rearrangement joins TRBV24-1 to TRBJ2-1, with a weak D call TRBD1 (7 bases). The CDR3: CATLWGDSPYNEQFF. The CDR3 DNA follows: TGTGCCACCCTCTGGGGGGACAGTCCCTACAATGAGCAGTTCTTC.